Below, one T cell receptor (beta chain) is given with its context. Antigen unknown. This entry is derived from a study of response to subunit inactivated influenza vaccine. Between the trimmed V and J ends, which lost 3 bases and 6 bases, there was a span of 11 bases. CDR1 is MDHEN and CDR2 is SYDVKM in the germline V gene. The CDR3 runs to 13 residues. General study findings and limits: Each seasonal flu vaccination may recruit only limited new T cells, authors suggested.

TCRdb fed the RT-PCR reads into MiXCR, producing one record per CDR3 protein. The data hold more than 250,000 distinct CDR3 sequences, with 21% observed a single time. The rearrangement joins TRBV28 to TRBJ2-5; no definite D call. This clonotype was sampled from a man aged 50 to 75 who received an inactivated influenza vaccine. Sequencing was performed on PBMCs from blood, taken about 20 months after vaccination. DNA of the CDR3: TGTGCCAGCAGTTTCGTGGGAACAAAGACCCAGTACTTC. Amino acids: CASSFVGTKTQYF.